This passage covers 28 T cell receptor beta chains from one sample sequenced in a study of blood T cell repertoires in COVID-19. Assay used: immunoSEQ multiplex PCR; TCRdb lists only in-frame clones, some missing. The sample contains 93,000 or so clones, approximately 90% of which appear only once. The sequenced material came from peripheral blood. These receptors were taken from a woman at least 80 years old in a cohort sampled during active COVID-19.

This chain uses TRBV14 with TRBJ2-3; D remains ambiguous. The CDR3 length is 12 residues. Trimming cost V 2 bases and J 2 bases, with 2 bases left between them. CDR1 is SGHDN, CDR2 FVKESK, per germline. The CDR3 here is CASSQLTDTQYF. The CDR3 DNA is TGTGCCAGCAGCCAACTCACAGATACGCAGTATTTT.

This sequence joins TRBV6-5 and TRBJ1-2, with D possibly TRBD1 on 6 matching bases. Germline assignment: CDR1 MNHEY and CDR2 SVGAGI. V lost 4 bases and J 7 bases, leaving 16 bases between the germline ends. This CDR3 region has 14 residues. The CDR3 sequence is CASSSTGISVGYTF. The CDR3 nucleotides read TGTGCCAGCAGTTCCACAGGGATCTCGGTTGGCTACACCTTC.

J is TRBJ1-5 and V is TRBV3-1 (or the pseudogene TRBV3-2); perhaps TRBD1 as D (5 bases). Germline V gives CDR1 LGHDT, CDR2 YNNKEL (reference sequence). The CDR3 length is 16 residues. V shed 1 base and J shed 1 base, with 11 bases lying between them. The CDR3 coding sequence is TGTGCCAGCAGCCAAGCGACAGCATCAAGCAATCAGCCCCAGCATTTT. This gives the protein CASSQATASSNQPQHF.

The chain uses TRBV3-1 (or the pseudogene TRBV3-2) and TRBJ2-2; 9 bases are a match to TRBD1. The germline CDR1 and CDR2 sequences are LGHDT and YNNKEL (reference sequence). J lost 7 bases, V lost 5 bases, and 5 bases had no gene match. CDR3 length equals 14 residues. CDR3 loop: CASSLQGAVGELFF. The CDR3 DNA sequence: TGTGCCAGCAGCTTACAGGGGGCGGTCGGGGAGCTGTTTTTT.

This chain links TRBV28 with TRBJ2-7, with 9 bases fitting TRBD1. The germline gives CDR1 MDHEN, CDR2 SYDVKM. V trimming: 7 bases; J trimming: 7 bases; junction bases outside the gene matches: 14. The CDR3 loop spans 15 amino acids. The CDR3 loop is CASTLTGTGNLEQYF. The CDR3 DNA reads TGTGCCAGCACCCTCACAGGGACAGGGAATTTGGAGCAGTACTTC. The whole variable domain, filled in from reference TRBV28 and TRBJ2-7, reads DVKVTQSSRYLVKRTGEKVFLECVQDMDHENMFWYRQDPGLGLRLIYFSYDVKMKEKGDIPEGYSVSREKKERFSLILESASTNQTSMYLCASTLTGTGNLEQYFGPGTRLTVT.

The rearrangement joins TRBV6-4 to TRBJ1-2; D possibly corresponds to TRBD1 (6 bases). This CDR3 contains 13 residues. The germline CDR1 and CDR2 sequences are MRHNA and SNTAGT. Trimming cost V 6 bases and J 7 bases, with 15 bases left between them. CDR3 bases: TGTGCCAGCAGGCTACAGGGTTCTGGTGGCTACACCTTC. Translation gives CASRLQGSGGYTF.

CDR3 in amino acids: CASSFRGSLEKLFF. In nucleotides, the CDR3 is TGTGCCAGCAGCTTTAGGGGATCTTTGGAAAAACTGTTTTTT. The V call is TRBV5-8, the J call TRBJ1-4; possibly TRBD1 for D (5 bases). V was shortened by 2 bases and J by 8 bases, with 13 bases between the two germline ends. Germline values: CDR1 SGHTS, CDR2 YDEGEE. This CDR3 is built from 14 residues.

The chain links TRBV3-1 (or the pseudogene TRBV3-2) to TRBJ2-1; TRBD2 matches 12 bases. This CDR3 has 17 residues. V shed 2 bases, J shed 14 bases, and the junction held 16 bases outside the gene matches. Germline CDR1 and CDR2: LGHDT and YNNKEL (reference sequence). CDR3 in amino acids: CASSQSSGRVTTMSKFF. Written as DNA, the CDR3 is TGTGCCAGCAGCCAATCTAGCGGGAGGGTTACGACAATGAGCAAGTTCTTC.

The J gene is TRBJ2-1, the V gene TRBV2, with 8 bases identical to TRBD1. Looked up from germline, CDR1 is SNHLY and CDR2 is FYNNEI. The ends lost 7 bases at V and 6 bases at J; junction bases unmatched: 5. The CDR3 extends over 13 amino acids. The CDR3 bases are TGTGCCAGCACCTTGGACAGGGTCAATGAGCAGTTCTTC. Translating gives CASTLDRVNEQFF.

Notes on this clone: At one end the junction does not follow the germline gene, possibly because of a read error. The V gene is TRBV7-7, the J gene TRBJ2-1; possible D gene TRBD2, 5 bases. The CDR3 runs to 16 residues. Germline V gene data show CDR1 as SSHAT and CDR2 as FNYEAQ (reference sequence). CDR3 nucleotides: TGTGCTAGCAGCTCGGACTCCTCTAGCTCCTACAATGAGCAGTTCTTC. Its protein is CASSSDSSSSYNEQFF.

The CDR3 DNA reads as TGTGCCAGCAGCTTAGTCTTAGCGGGAGGGCGTCTCGAGCAGTACTTC. It yields the protein CASSLVLAGGRLEQYF. V and J are TRBV7-2 and TRBJ2-7; 11 nucleotides agree with TRBD2. In germline, CDR1 is SGHTA, CDR2 FQGNSA. The J segment lost 6 bases and the V segment lost 1 base, leaving 8 bases of the junction unmatched. The CDR3 runs 16 residues.

The V call is TRBV28, the J call TRBJ2-2, with 7 bases that match TRBD1. Germline loops: CDR1 MDHEN, CDR2 SYDVKM. The CDR3 totals 13 residues. After removal of 9 bases from V and 6 bases from J, the junction contained 7 bases not matched to a gene. The CDR3 loop reads CASTTGFAGELFF. Here the CDR3 DNA reads TGTGCCAGTACGACAGGGTTCGCCGGGGAGCTGTTTTTT.

This clone was found many times. V usage is TRBV2 and J usage is TRBJ2-1; 9 nucleotides agree with TRBD1. CDR3 length equals 13 residues. The germline gives CDR1 SNHLY, CDR2 FYNNEI. V was pared by 4 bases and J by 8 bases, with 3 bases of the junction left unmatched. The CDR3 region has the DNA TGTGCCAGCAGTGGGACAGGGGCAGATGAGCAGTTCTTC. Translating gives CASSGTGADEQFF.

The chain joins TRBV6-1 to TRBJ1-2, with 12 bases aligning to TRBD1. The ends lost 4 bases at V and 8 bases at J; junction bases unmatched: 14. The CDR3 contains 17 residues. From germline, CDR1 is MNHNS and CDR2 SASEGT. The CDR3 region is CASSVGGTGGVVSGYTF. CDR3 bases: TGTGCCAGCAGTGTGGGGGGGACAGGGGGCGTAGTTAGCGGCTACACCTTC.

The chain joins TRBV5-6 to TRBJ2-1; the D gene is possibly TRBD2 (6 bases). Per germline, CDR1 SGHDT and CDR2 YYEEEE. The CDR3 spans 13 residues. V gave up 0 bases and J gave up 6 bases, with 7 bases separating them. Here the CDR3 reads CASSLGRGNEQFF. The CDR3 coding sequence is TGTGCCAGCAGCTTGGGGAGGGGCAATGAGCAGTTCTTC.

The chain combines TRBV10-1 with TRBJ2-7; 8 nucleotides agree with TRBD2. CDR1 WNHNN and CDR2 SYGVQD come from the germline V gene (reference sequence). CDR3 length: 18 residues. Unmatched junction bases numbered 17, after V lost 3 bases and J lost 4 bases. The CDR3 DNA sequence: TGCGCCAGCAGTGAAGGGGTAGTAGCGGGATCGTTTGGTTACGAGCAGTACTTC. This codes for CASSEGVVAGSFGYEQYF.

The gene calls are TRBV29-1 and TRBJ2-3, with TRBD2 matching 7 bases. The trim removed 4 bases at V and 0 bases at J, leaving 10 bases unmatched. This CDR3 is 16 amino acids long. CDR1 SQVTM and CDR2 ANQGSEA come from the germline V gene. The CDR3 sequence: CSVGRGAGDSTDTQYF. The CDR3 DNA follows: TGCAGCGTTGGCCGAGGGGCGGGAGATAGCACAGATACGCAGTATTTT.

The chain couples TRBV3-1 (or the pseudogene TRBV3-2) to TRBJ1-1; D gene ambiguous. V was cut by 3 bases and J by 0 bases, with 5 bases left in between. The CDR3 totals 13 residues. Germline-derived CDR1 and CDR2 are LGHDT and YNNKEL (reference sequence). CDR3 sequence: CASSQDLNTEAFF. CDR3 DNA: TGTGCCAGCAGCCAGGACTTGAACACTGAAGCTTTCTTT.

The V call is TRBV5-1, the J call TRBJ1-1; D ambiguous. Trimming took off 4 bases at V and 8 bases at J, with 15 bases between the two ends. Germline assignment: CDR1 SGHRS and CDR2 YFSETQ. The CDR3 contains 13 residues. For the CDR3, the DNA is TGCGCCAGCAGCCTGCCCCAGGAAGCCGAAGCTTTCTTT. It yields the protein CASSLPQEAEAFF.

V gene TRBV10-3 combines with J gene TRBJ2-3; 15 bases are a match to TRBD2. The CDR3 sequence is 16 residues long. Per the germline V gene, CDR1 is ENHRY and CDR2 is SYGVKD. The ends lost 6 bases at V and 6 bases at J; junction bases unmatched: 7. The CDR3 DNA sequence: TGTGCCATCAGCCCGGGACTAGCGGGAGGAGGGGATACGCAGTATTTT. Translation: CAISPGLAGGGDTQYF.

The chain couples TRBV6-5 to TRBJ1-2, with unresolved D. This CDR3 region has 13 residues. V gave up 0 bases and J gave up 9 bases, with 11 bases separating them. Germline V gene sequence: CDR1 MNHEY, CDR2 SVGAGI. The CDR3 DNA reads as TGTGCCAGCAGTTACTCGTTTCGGTTTAGCTACACCTTC. As protein: CASSYSFRFSYTF.

This sequence joins TRBV27 and TRBJ2-7; possibly TRBD2 for D (6 bases). CDR1 is MNHEY and CDR2 is SMNVEV in the germline V gene (reference sequence). The CDR3 is made up of 17 amino acids. V was trimmed by 2 bases and J by 2 bases, leaving 19 bases between them. CDR3 DNA sequence: TGTGCCAGCAGTTTAGTAGCGGACCGGGACGGAACCTACGAGCAGTACTTC. It yields the protein CASSLVADRDGTYEQYF.

The chain joins TRBV5-1 to TRBJ1-1; D unresolved. Germline V lookup: CDR1 SGHRS, CDR2 YFSETQ. There are 14 residues in the CDR3. Trimming stripped 0 bases from V and 6 bases from J, with 12 bases between. CDR3: CASSLGQDSAEAFF. For the CDR3, the DNA is TGCGCCAGCAGCTTGGGGCAGGATAGCGCTGAAGCTTTCTTT.

The CDR3 sequence is CASSFNEQYF. The CDR3 DNA is TGTGCCAGCAGTTTCAACGAGCAGTACTTC. This chain connects TRBV27 to TRBJ2-7; D not certain. CDR3 size: 10 residues. Trimming took off 3 bases at V and 5 bases at J, with 2 bases between the two ends. Per the germline V gene, CDR1 is MNHEY and CDR2 is SMNVEV (reference sequence).

The chain is built from TRBV18 and TRBJ1-1; D is uncertain. The CDR3 extends over 14 amino acids. V was trimmed by 3 bases and J by 3 bases, leaving 11 bases between them. Germline-derived CDR1 and CDR2 are KGHSH and LQKENI. The CDR3 nucleotides are TGTGCCAGCTCACCCGGACCGGGATACACTGAAGCTTTCTTT. This gives the protein CASSPGPGYTEAFF. The full variable domain, rest sourced from reference TRBV18 and TRBJ1-1, is NAGVMQNPRHLVRRRGQEARLRCSPMKGHSHVYWYRQLPEEGLKFMVYLQKENIIDESGMPKERFSAEFPKEGPSILRIQQVVRGDSAAYFCASSPGPGYTEAFFGQGTRLTVV.

In its sample, this clone was seen once. The J gene is TRBJ2-3, the V gene TRBV15, with TRBD2 identical over 9 bases. CDR1 and CDR2 (germline): LNHNV, YYDKDF (reference sequence). The CDR3 has 18 residues. V lost 3 bases to trimming and J lost 0 bases; unmatched junction nucleotides: 10. CDR3: CATSSTLGLATSTDTQYF. The CDR3 nucleotides are TGTGCCACCAGCAGTACATTGGGACTAGCTACCAGCACAGATACGCAGTATTTT.

The table lists this clone with a few counts. V is TRBV11-2 and J is TRBJ2-5, with TRBD2 matching over 9 bases. The CDR3 has 16 amino acids. Trimming removed 7 bases from V and 3 bases from J; junction bases left unmatched: 12. Germline V gives CDR1 SGHAT, CDR2 FQNNGV. The CDR3 nucleotides read TGTGCCAGCACCTCAAGGGTACTAGCGGGTAAAGAGACCCAGTACTTC. This codes for CASTSRVLAGKETQYF.

This chain joins TRBV2 and TRBJ2-7; D possibly corresponds to TRBD1 (6 bases). In germline, CDR1 is SNHLY, CDR2 FYNNEI. Trimming cost V 8 bases and J 0 bases, with 14 bases left between them. The CDR3 length is 14 residues. The CDR3 bases are TGTGCCAGCCTGCAACAGGGCCTCTCCTACGAGCAGTACTTC. Encoded protein: CASLQQGLSYEQYF. The entire variable domain, with the rest obtained from reference TRBV2 and TRBJ2-7, is as follows: EPEVTQTPSHQVTQMGQEVILRCVPISNHLYFYWYRQILGQKVEFLVSFYNNEISEKSEIFDDQFSVERPDGSNFTLKIRSTKLEDSAMYFCASLQQGLSYEQYFGPGTRLTVT.